The next 5 T cell receptor beta chains were all read from a single sample in a study of T cells in Graves' hyperthyroidism and ophthalmopathy. Amplified TCR beta CDR3 regions derived from RNA transcripts. HTBI primers were employed in a first-round RT-PCR of the TCR CDR3. MiXCR, applied by TCRdb to the multiplex PCR reads, yields one record per CDR3 protein. Of roughly 150,000 distinct CDR3 sequences listed, roughly 9.4% were seen once; the top ten hold about 20%. The material sequenced was blood. The origin of the receptors is a woman under 30 with Graves' hyperthyroidism that later progressed to Graves' ophthalmopathy.

A few counts support this clonotype. V usage is TRBV12-3 or TRBV12-4 and J usage is TRBJ2-4; no clear D. The CDR3 length is 16 residues. Trimming removed 0 bases from V and 7 bases from J, with 16 bases in between. The CDR3, as DNA: TGTGCCAGCAGTTTAGCGGGCCCCATTGAAGGGAACATTCAGTACTTC. Its protein is CASSLAGPIEGNIQYF.

There are many counts of this clonotype. The chain employs TRBV28 and TRBJ1-2; D possibly corresponds to TRBD1 (6 bases). This CDR3 comprises 13 residues. Trimming took 5 bases from V and 4 from J, leaving 11 bases between them. Germline-derived CDR1 and CDR2 are MDHEN and SYDVKM. Here the CDR3 DNA reads TGTGCCAGCAGTCTTAGGACAGCCTATGGCTACACCTTC. Its protein is CASSLRTAYGYTF.

This clonotype was seen repeatedly, ten times or more. Here the CDR3 reads CASSPPGRSNYGYTF. The CDR3 DNA reads TGTGCCAGCAGCCCTCCCGGGAGGTCTAACTATGGCTACACCTTC. V gene TRBV9 combines with J gene TRBJ1-2; no firm D call. This CDR3 comprises 15 residues. Per the germline V gene, CDR1 is SGDLS and CDR2 is YYNGEE. V was shortened by 4 bases and J by 0 bases, with 13 bases between the two germline ends.

On this clonotype itself: This may be a read error: a much more frequent sequence differs by one nucleotide. The chain couples TRBV7-8 to TRBJ1-2; TRBD1 aligns across 7 bases. The CDR3 loop spans 15 amino acids. J lost 6 bases, V lost 1 base, and 8 bases had no gene match. CDR1 and CDR2 from the germline V gene are SGHVS and FQNEAQ. CDR3 sequence: CASSLVRQGVHGYTF. The CDR3 DNA reads as TGTGCCAGCAGCTTAGTGAGGCAGGGGGTACATGGCTACACCTTC. The full variable domain, its missing parts supplied by reference TRBV7-8 and TRBJ1-2, is GAGVSQSPRYKVAKRGQDVALRCDPISGHVSLFWYQQALGQGPEFLTYFQNEAQLDKSGLPSDRFFAERPEGSVSTLKIQRTQQEDSAVYLCASSLVRQGVHGYTFGSGTRLTVV.

This chain connects TRBV5-6 to TRBJ2-4; D ambiguous. V lost 0 bases, J lost 1 base, and 14 bases lay in between. CDR1 is SGHDT and CDR2 is YYEEEE in the germline V gene. The CDR3 has 17 residues. As DNA, the CDR3 is TGTGCCAGCAGCTTGGATCTGGGTTACGGGGCCAAAAACATTCAGTACTTC. It encodes CASSLDLGYGAKNIQYF.